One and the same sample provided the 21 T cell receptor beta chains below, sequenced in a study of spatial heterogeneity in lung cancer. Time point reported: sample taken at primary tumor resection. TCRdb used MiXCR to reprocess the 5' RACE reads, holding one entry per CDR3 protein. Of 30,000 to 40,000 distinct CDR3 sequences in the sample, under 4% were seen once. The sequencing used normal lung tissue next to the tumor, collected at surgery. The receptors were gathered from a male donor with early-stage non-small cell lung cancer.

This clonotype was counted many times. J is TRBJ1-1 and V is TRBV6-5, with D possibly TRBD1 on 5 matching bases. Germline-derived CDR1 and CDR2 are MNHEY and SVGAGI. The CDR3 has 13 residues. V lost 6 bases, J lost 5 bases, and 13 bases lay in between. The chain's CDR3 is CASRRQISTEAFF. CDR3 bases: TGTGCCAGCAGACGACAGATAAGTACTGAAGCTTTCTTT.

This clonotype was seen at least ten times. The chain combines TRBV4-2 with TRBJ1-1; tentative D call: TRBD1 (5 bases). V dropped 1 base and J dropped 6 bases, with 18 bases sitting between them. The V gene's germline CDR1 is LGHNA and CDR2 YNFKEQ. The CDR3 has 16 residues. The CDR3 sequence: CASSQAEEGSGPEAFF. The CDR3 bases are TGTGCCAGCAGCCAAGCAGAGGAGGGGTCGGGGCCTGAAGCTTTCTTT.

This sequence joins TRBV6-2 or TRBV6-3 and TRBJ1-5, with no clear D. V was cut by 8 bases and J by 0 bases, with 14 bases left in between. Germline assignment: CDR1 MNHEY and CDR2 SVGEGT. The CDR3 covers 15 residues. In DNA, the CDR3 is TGTGCCAGCCACACCCCGCATTATAGCAATCAGCCCCAGCATTTT. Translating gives CASHTPHYSNQPQHF.

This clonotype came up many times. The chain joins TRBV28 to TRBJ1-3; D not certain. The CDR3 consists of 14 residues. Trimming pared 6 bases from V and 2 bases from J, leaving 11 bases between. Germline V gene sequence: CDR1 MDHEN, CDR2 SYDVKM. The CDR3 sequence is CASSYKWAGNTIYF. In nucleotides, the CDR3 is TGTGCCAGCAGCTATAAATGGGCTGGAAACACCATATATTTT.

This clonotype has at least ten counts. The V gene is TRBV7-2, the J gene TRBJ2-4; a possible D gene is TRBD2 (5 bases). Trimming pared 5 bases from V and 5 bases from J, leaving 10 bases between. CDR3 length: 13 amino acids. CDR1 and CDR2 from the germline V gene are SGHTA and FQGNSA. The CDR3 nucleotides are TGTGCCAGCAGCGCTAGGACTCAAAACATTCAGTACTTC. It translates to CASSARTQNIQYF.

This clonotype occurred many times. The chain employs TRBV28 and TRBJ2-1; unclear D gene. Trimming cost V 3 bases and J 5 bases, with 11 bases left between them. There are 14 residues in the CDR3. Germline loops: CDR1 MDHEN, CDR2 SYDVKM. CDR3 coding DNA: TGTGCCAGCAGTTTCGATAATATGAACAATGAGCAGTTCTTC. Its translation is CASSFDNMNNEQFF.

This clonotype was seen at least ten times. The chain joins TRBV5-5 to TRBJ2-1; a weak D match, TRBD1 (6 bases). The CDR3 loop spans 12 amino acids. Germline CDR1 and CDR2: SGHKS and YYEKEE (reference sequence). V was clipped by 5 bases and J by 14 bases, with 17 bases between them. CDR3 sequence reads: CASRSTGSGEFF. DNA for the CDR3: TGTGCCAGCAGGTCCACAGGGTCAGGGGAGTTCTTC.

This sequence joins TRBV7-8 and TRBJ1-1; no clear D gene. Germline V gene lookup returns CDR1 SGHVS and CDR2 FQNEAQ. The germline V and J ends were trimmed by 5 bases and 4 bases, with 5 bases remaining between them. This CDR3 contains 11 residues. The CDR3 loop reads CASSLRTEAFF. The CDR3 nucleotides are TGTGCCAGCAGCCTGCGCACTGAAGCTTTCTTT.

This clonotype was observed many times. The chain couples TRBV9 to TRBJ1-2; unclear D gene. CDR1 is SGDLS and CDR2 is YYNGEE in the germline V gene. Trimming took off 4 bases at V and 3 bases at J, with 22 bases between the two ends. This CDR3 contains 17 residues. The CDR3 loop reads CASSIHRVLGEDYGYTF. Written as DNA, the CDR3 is TGTGCCAGCAGCATACATAGGGTATTGGGTGAGGACTATGGCTACACCTTC.

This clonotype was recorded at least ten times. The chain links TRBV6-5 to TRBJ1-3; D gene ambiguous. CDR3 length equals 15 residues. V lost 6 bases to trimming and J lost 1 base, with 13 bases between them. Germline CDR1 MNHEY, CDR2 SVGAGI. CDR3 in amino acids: CASSPRKSSGNTIYF. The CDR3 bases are TGTGCCAGCAGCCCGAGGAAAAGTTCTGGAAACACCATATATTTT.

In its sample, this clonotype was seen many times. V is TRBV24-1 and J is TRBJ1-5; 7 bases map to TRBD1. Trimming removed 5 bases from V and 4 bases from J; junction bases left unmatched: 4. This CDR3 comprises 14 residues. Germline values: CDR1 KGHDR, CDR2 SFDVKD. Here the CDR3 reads CATSAPGQNQPQHF. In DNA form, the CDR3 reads TGTGCCACCAGTGCCCCGGGACAGAATCAGCCCCAGCATTTT.

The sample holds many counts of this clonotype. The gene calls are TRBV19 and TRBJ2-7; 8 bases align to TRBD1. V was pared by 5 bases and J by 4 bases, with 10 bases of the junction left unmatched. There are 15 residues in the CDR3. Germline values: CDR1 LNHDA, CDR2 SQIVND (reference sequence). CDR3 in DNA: TGTGCCAGTAGTCAAGGACAGGGACTGGAGTACGAGCAGTACTTC. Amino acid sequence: CASSQGQGLEYEQYF.

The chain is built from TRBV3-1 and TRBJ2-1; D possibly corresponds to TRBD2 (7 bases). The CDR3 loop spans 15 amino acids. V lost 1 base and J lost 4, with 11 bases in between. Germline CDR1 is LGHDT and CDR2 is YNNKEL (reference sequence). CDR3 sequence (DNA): TGTGCCAGCAGCCAAGGGGGGGGGCAGTACAATGAGCAGTTCTTC. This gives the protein CASSQGGGQYNEQFF.

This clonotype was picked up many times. The CDR3 reads CASSSGQNSNQPQHF. For the CDR3, the DNA is TGTGCCAGCAGTTCGGGACAGAATAGCAATCAGCCCCAGCATTTT. V and J are TRBV12-3 or TRBV12-4 and TRBJ1-5; 7 bases map to TRBD1. There are 15 residues in the CDR3. Losses at the gene ends were 4 bases for V and 0 bases for J; bases not matched to a gene: 3.

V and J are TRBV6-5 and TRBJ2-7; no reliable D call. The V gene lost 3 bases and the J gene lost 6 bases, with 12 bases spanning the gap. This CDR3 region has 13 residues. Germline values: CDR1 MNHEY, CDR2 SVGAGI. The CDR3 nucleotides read TGTGCCAGCAGTTATAATCACATGGCCGAGCAGTACTTC. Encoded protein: CASSYNHMAEQYF.

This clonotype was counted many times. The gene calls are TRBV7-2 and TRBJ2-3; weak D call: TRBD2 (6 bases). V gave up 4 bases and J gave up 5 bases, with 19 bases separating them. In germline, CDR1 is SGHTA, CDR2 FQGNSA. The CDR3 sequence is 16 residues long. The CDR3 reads CASSSRAAGIVDTQYF. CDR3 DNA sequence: TGTGCCAGCAGCTCCCGAGCCGCGGGGATAGTAGATACGCAGTATTTT.

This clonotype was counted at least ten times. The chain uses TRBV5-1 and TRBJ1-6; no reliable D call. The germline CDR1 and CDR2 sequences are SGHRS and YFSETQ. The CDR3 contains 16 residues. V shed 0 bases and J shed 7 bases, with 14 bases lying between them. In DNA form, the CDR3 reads TGCGCCAGCAGCTTGGAGGGCGCCAGTAGGAATTCACCCCTCCACTTT. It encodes CASSLEGASRNSPLHF. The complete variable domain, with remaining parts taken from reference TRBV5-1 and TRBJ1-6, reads KAGVTQTPRYLIKTRGQQVTLSCSPISGHRSVSWYQQTPGQGLQFLFEYFSETQRNKGNFPGRFSGRQFSNSRSEMNVSTLELGDSALYLCASSLEGASRNSPLHFGNGTRLTVT.

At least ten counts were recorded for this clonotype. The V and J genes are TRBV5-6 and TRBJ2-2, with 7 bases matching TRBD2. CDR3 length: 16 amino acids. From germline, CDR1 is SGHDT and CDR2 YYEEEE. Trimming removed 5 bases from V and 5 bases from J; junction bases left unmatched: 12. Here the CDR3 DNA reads TGTGCCAGCAGTTCTGAGACTAGCAGGGAGACCGGGGAGCTGTTTTTT. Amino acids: CASSSETSRETGELFF.

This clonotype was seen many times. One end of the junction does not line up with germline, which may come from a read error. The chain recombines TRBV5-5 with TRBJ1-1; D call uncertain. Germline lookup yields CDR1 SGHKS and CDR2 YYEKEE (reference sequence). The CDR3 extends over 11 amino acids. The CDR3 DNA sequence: TGTGCCAGCAGCTGGAACTCTGAAGCTTTCTTT. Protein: CASSWNSEAFF.

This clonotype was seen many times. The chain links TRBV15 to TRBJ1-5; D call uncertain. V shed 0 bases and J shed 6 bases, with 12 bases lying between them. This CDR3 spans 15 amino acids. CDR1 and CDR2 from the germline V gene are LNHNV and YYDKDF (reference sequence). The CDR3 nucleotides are TGTGCCACCAGCAGAGATAACCAACTCCTTCAGCCCCAGCATTTT. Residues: CATSRDNQLLQPQHF.

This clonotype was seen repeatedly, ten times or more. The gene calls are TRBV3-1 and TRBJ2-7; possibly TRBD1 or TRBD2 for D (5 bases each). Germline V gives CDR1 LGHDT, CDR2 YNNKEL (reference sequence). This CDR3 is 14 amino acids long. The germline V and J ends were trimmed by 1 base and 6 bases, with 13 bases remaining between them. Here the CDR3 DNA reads TGTGCCAGCAGCCAAGGCTCAGTTGGGGGCGAGCAGTACTTC. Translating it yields CASSQGSVGGEQYF.